These T cell receptor beta chains were read from a single sample in a study of spatial heterogeneity in lung cancer. TCRdb reprocessed the 5' RACE reads via MiXCR and lists one record per CDR3 protein. The sample contains under 30,000 distinct CDR3 sequences, around 6% of which appear only once. The specimen comprised PBMCs, sampled at follow-up. These receptors all come from a male donor with early-stage non-small cell lung cancer. Each CDR3 is given with its conserved first and last residue. A D gene is named only where the DNA matches it firmly. Some rows have no size entry. The others give once, few or many, or a class for an expanded clone.

j_gene | v_gene | d_gene | abundance | CDR3aa | CDR3nt
TRBJ2-7 | TRBV3-1 | TRBD1 | . | CASSQTPTGQEQYF | TGTGCCAGCAGCCAAACCCCGACAGGGCAGGAGCAGTACTTC
TRBJ1-6 | TRBV6-1 | . | many | CASSEETYNSPLHF | TGTGCCAGCAGTGAAGAGACCTACAATTCACCCCTCCACTTT
TRBJ2-1 | TRBV12-3/TRBV12-4 | . | . | CASSNRTSRYNEQFF | TGTGCCAGCAGCAACCGGACGTCCCGGTACAATGAGCAGTTCTTC
TRBJ1-1 | TRBV2 | . | many | CASSRGIGTEAFF | TGTGCCAGCAGTCGGGGAATAGGAACTGAAGCTTTCTTT
TRBJ1-1 | TRBV7-8 | TRBD1 | . | CASGVTGQGNTEAFF | TGTGCCAGCGGAGTAACGGGACAGGGGAACACTGAAGCTTTCTTT
TRBJ1-3 | TRBV4-3 | TRBD1 | few | CASSQDTGGTGNTIYF | TGCGCCAGCAGCCAAGACACAGGGGGCACTGGAAACACCATATATTTT
TRBJ2-7 | TRBV4-1 | TRBD2 | few | CASSQDSFAGGNEQYF | TGCGCCAGCAGCCAAGATAGTTTTGCGGGGGGAAACGAGCAGTACTTC
TRBJ2-1 | TRBV7-6 | . | few | CASSLTGGRSNEQFF | TGTGCCAGCAGCTTGACCGGGGGCAGGTCCAATGAGCAGTTCTTC
TRBJ2-1 | TRBV2 | TRBD2 | few | CASSRQSAGLAGNNEQFF | TGTGCCAGCAGTCGTCAATCCGCGGGACTAGCGGGAAACAATGAGCAGTTCTTC
TRBJ2-3 | TRBV9 | TRBD1 | few | CASSADYRGTDTQYF | TGTGCCAGCAGCGCAGATTACAGGGGGACAGATACGCAGTATTTT
TRBJ1-1 | TRBV5-1 | TRBD1 | many | CASSWDSPINTEAFF | TGCGCCAGCAGCTGGGACAGTCCTATTAACACTGAAGCTTTCTTT
TRBJ2-1 | TRBV5-1 | TRBD1 | many | CASSLTGDEQFF | TGCGCCAGCAGCTTGACAGGGGATGAGCAGTTCTTC
TRBJ1-5 | TRBV7-2 | TRBD1 | few | CASSTTGTGNQPQHF | TGTGCCAGCAGCACAACCGGGACAGGGAATCAGCCCCAGCATTTT
TRBJ2-3 | TRBV2 | . | many | CASSAGTVRDTQYF | TGTGCCAGCAGCGCCGGGACGGTACGAGATACGCAGTATTTT
TRBJ2-3 | TRBV11-3 | . | many | CASSSGVTDTQYF | TGTGCCAGCAGCTCGGGGGTAACAGATACGCAGTATTTT
TRBJ1-5 | TRBV7-9 | . | many | CASSLDKYNQPQHF | TGTGCCAGCAGCTTAGATAAGTACAATCAGCCCCAGCATTTT
TRBJ1-5 | TRBV7-2 | . | few | CASSLVTTPLSNQPQHF | TGTGCCAGCAGCTTAGTCACCACACCCTTAAGCAATCAGCCCCAGCATTTT